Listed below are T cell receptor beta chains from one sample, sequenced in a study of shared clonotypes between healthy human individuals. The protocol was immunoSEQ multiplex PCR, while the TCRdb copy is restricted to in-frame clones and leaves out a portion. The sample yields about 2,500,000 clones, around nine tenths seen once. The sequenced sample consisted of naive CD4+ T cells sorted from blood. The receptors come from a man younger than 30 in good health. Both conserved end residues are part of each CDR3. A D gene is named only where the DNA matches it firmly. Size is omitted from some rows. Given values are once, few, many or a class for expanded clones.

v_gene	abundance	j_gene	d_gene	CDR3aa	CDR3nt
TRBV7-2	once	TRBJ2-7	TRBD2	CASSFNPGLAGGEQYF	TGTGCCAGCAGCTTCAACCCGGGACTAGCGGGAGGCGAGCAGTACTTC
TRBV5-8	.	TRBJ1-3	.	CASSFSLSSGNTIYF	TGTGCCAGCAGCTTTTCGTTGAGCTCTGGAAACACCATATATTTT
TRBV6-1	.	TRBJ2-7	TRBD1	CASSGYRGPYEQYF	TGTGCCAGCAGTGGATACAGGGGACCCTACGAGCAGTACTTC
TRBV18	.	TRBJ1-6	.	CASSPFEDSPLHF	TGTGCCAGCTCACCATTTGAGGATTCACCCCTCCACTTT
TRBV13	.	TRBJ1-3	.	CASSRVVRDLSGNTIYF	TGTGCCAGCAGCCGGGTGGTTCGGGACCTCTCTGGAAACACCATATATTTT
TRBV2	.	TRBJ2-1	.	CASTGQKGNEQFF	TGTGCCAGCACGGGGCAGAAGGGCAATGAGCAGTTCTTC
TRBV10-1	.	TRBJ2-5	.	CASSEWDTKGGQYF	TGCGCCAGCAGTGAGTGGGACACAAAAGGAGGGCAGTACTTC
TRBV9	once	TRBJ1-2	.	CASSVGAGDLGYTF	TGTGCCAGCAGCGTAGGCGCAGGGGACTTAGGCTACACCTTC
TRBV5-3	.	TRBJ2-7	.	CARIRSRVRDEQYF	TGTGCCAGAATTAGGAGCAGGGTCAGGGACGAGCAGTACTTC
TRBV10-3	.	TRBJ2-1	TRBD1	CAIRGTDSYNEQFF	TGTGCCATCAGAGGGACAGACTCTTACAATGAGCAGTTCTTC
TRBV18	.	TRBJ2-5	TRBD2	CASSPTALAGGRQETQYF	TGTGCCAGCTCACCCACCGCGCTAGCGGGGGGCAGGCAAGAGACCCAGTACTTC
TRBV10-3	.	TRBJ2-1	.	CAISLDRTEQFF	TGTGCCATCAGCCTAGATAGGACTGAGCAGTTCTTC
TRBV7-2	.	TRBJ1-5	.	CASSLQGTNQPQHF	TGTGCCAGCAGCCTCCAGGGAACCAATCAGCCCCAGCATTTT
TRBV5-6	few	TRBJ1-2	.	CASSLSQGQLIYGYTF	TGTGCCAGCAGCTTGAGTCAGGGTCAGTTAATCTATGGCTACACCTTC
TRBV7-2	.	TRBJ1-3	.	CASSQGIPVSGNTIYF	TGTGCCAGCAGCCAGGGGATACCCGTCTCTGGAAACACCATATATTTT
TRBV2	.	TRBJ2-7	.	CASTPESLNEQYF	TGTGCCAGCACCCCCGAGAGTCTCAACGAGCAGTACTTC
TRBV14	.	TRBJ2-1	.	CASSQDLKGSHEQFF	TGTGCCAGCAGCCAAGATCTTAAAGGATCTCATGAGCAGTTCTTC
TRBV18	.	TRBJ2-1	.	CASSPGQTYNEQFF	TGTGCCAGCTCACCCGGCCAAACCTACAATGAGCAGTTCTTC
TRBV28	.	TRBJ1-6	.	CASSSSGTYNSPLHF	TGTGCCAGCAGTTCCTCAGGGACCTATAATTCACCCCTCCACTTT
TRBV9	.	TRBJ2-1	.	CASSSPGEQFF	TGTGCCAGCAGCTCCCCAGGTGAGCAGTTCTTC